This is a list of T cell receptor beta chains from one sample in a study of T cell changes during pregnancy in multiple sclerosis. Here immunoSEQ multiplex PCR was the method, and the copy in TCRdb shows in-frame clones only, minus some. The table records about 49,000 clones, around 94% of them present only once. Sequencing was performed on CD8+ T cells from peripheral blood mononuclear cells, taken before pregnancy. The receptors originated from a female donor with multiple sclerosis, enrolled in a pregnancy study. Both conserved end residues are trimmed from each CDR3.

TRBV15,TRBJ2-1,ATSGPGQGTYNEQF
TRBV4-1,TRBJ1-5,ASSQDPRNQPQH
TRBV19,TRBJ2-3,ASSTLGQPFTDTQY
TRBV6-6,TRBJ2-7,ASSYLKRETEQY
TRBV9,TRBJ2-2,ASSLSGRADTGELF
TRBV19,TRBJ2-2,ASSSMTSGWNTGELF
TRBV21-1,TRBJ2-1,ASSSHQAGEQF
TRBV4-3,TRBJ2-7,ASSQDGTGVNEQY
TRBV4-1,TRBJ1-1,ASSPRRGTVDTEAF
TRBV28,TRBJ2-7,ASSIPERQGGYEQY
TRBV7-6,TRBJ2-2,ASSLAGLAGENTGELF
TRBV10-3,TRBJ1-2,AISEMGGHRGFHGYT
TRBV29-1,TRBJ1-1,SVVAGQAEAF
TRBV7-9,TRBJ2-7,ASSSSGRAWEQY
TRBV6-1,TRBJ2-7,ASSDDSQTYEQY
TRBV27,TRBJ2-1,ASSLQGAHNEQF
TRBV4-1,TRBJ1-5,ASSSGQSNQPQH
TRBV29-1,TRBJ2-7,SVRGSGATPYEQY
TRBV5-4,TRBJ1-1,ASSPHMNTEAF
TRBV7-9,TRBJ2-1,ASSLGASGSNEQF
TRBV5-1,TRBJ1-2,ASSPGPHSAGGYT
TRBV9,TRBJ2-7,ASSVFGSSYEQY